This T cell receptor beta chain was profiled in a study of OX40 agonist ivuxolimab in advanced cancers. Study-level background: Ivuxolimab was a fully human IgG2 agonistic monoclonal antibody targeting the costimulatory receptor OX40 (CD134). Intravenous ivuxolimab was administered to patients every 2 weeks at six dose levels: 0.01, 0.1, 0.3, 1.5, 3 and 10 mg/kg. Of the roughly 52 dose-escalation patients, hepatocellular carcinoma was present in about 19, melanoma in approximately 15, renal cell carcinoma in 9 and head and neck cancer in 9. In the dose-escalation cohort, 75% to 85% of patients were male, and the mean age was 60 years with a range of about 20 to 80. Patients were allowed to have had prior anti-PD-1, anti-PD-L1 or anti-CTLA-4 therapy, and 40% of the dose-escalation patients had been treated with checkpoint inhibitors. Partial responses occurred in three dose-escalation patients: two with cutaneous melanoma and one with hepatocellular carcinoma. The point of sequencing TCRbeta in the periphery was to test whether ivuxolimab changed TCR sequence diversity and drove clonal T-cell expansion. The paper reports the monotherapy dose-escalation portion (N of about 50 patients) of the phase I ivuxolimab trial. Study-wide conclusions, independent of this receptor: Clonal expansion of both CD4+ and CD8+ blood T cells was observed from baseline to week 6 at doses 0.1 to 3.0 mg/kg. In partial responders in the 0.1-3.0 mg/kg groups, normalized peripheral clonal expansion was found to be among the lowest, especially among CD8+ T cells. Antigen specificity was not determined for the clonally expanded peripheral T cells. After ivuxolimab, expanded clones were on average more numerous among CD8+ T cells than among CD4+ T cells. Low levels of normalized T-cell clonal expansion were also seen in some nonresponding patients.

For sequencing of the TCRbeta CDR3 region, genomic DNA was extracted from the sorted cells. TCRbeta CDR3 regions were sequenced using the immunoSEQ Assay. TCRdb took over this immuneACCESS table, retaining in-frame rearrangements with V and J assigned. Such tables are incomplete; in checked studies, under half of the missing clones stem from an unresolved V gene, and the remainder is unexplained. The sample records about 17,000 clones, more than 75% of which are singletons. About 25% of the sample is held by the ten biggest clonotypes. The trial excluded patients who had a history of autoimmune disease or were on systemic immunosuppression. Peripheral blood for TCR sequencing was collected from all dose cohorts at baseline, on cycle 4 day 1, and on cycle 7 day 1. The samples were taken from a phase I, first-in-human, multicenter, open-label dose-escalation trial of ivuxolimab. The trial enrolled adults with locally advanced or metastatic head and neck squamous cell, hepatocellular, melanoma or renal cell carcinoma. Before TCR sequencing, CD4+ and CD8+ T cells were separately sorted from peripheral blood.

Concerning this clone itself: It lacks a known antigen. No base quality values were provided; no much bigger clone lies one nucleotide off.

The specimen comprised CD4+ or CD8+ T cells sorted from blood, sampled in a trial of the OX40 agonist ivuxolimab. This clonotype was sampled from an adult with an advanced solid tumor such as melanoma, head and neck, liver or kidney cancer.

The CDR3 has the sequence CASSLYSGRTDTQYF. The sequenced DNA is TGTGCCAGCAGCCTATATTCGGGGAGGACAGATACGCAGTATTTT. Recombination linked TRBV5-5 to TRBJ2-3; TRBD2 could be the D gene, as 6 bases match. CDR1 and CDR2, looked up from the germline V gene (reference sequence), are SGHKS and YYEKEE. V is clipped by 4 bases and J by 3 bases, and the sequence between their germline boundaries is 15 bases long. The CDR3 sequence holds 15 residues, the cysteine and phenylalanine included. Of the read, only the CDR3 DNA is kept; its 45 bases are in frame from base 1.